This T cell receptor beta chain was obtained from a study of shared clonotypes between healthy human individuals. Notes on this clone: Its antigen is undetermined.

Healthy HIV-negative adults without recent acute infections or vaccinations served as donors. Study-level points and caveats: Apart from blood, nothing was sampled; tissue repertoires likely differ. Among non-shared clonotypes, generation probabilities were lower than among those shared by all four donors.

Every immunoSEQ plate was one replicate of a subset's evenly spread DNA. This table comes from immunoSEQ multiplex PCR, and its TCRdb copy is limited to in-frame clones, with some not included. There are a few hundred thousand clones in the sample; more than 60% occur only once, and about 9.4% lies in the top ten. Germline CDR1 LGHNA, CDR2 YSLEER. Germline trimming cut 0 bases from V and 4 bases from J; bases unmatched to any gene: 7. The CDR3 covers 17 residues. The origin of this receptor is a man under 40 in good health. This chain joins TRBV4-3 and TRBJ2-3; 10 bases match TRBD2. The source material was memory CD4+ T cells sorted from blood. Subset denoted: CD45RA-negative fraction. CDR3 protein: CASSQEASGSRSDTQYF. DNA of the CDR3: TGCGCCAGCAGCCAAGAGGCTAGCGGGAGCAGGTCAGATACGCAGTATTTT.